The T cell receptor (beta chain) under discussion was sequenced for a study of T cell responses to AZD1222 COVID-19 vaccine. Whole-study results and caveats: Clonal diversity may have been underestimated, and the donors were mostly white British, with more females than males. Among AZD1222 vaccinees, only five to seven were seropositive at baseline.

CDR3 length: 15 amino acids. Germline CDR1 LNHDA, CDR2 SQIVND (reference sequence). J gave up 4 bases and V 0 bases, and 3 bases lay outside the gene matches. Notes on this clone: Its antigen is not identified.

Sequencing was performed with immunoSEQ multiplex PCR; in TCRdb, only in-frame clones are kept and a portion is missing. The data hold 150,000 or so clones, with 85% to 95% observed a single time. The sequence was obtained from an adult in good health. The specimen was peripheral blood, collected on day 0 of AZD1222 vaccination. The chain joins TRBV19 to TRBJ1-5, with TRBD1 identical over 7 bases. CDR3 amino acids: CASSIEGGGNQPQHF. In nucleotides, the CDR3 is TGTGCCAGTAGTATAGAAGGGGGCGGAAATCAGCCCCAGCATTTT.